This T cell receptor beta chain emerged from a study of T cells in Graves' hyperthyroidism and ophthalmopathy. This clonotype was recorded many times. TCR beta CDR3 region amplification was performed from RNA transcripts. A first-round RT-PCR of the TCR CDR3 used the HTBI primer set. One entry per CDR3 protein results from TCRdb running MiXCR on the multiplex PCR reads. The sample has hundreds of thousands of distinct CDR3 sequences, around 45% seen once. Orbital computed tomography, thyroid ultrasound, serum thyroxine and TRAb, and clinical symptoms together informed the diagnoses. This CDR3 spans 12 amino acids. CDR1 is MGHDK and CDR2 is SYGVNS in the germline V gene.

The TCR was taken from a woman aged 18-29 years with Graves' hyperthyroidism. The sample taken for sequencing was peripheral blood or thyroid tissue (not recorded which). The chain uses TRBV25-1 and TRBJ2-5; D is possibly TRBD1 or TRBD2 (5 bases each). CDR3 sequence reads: CAGRRGQETQYF. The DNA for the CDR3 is TGTGCGGGGAGAAGGGGTCAAGAGACCCAGTACTTC.